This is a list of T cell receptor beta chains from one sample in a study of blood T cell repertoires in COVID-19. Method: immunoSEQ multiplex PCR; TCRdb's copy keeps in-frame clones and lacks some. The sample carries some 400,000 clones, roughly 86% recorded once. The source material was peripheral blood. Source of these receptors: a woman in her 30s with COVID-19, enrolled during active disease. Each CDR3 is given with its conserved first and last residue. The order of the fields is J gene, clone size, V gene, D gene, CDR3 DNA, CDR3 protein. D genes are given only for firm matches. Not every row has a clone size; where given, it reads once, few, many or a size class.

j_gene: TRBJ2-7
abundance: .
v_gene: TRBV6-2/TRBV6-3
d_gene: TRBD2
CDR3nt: TGTGCCAGCAGTTCCCAGAGCGGGACCGAGCAGTACTTC
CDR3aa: CASSSQSGTEQYF

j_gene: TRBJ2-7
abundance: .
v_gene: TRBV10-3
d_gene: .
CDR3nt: TGTGCCACCCAAAGCGGACTAAGCTCCTACGAGCAGTACTTC
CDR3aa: CATQSGLSSYEQYF

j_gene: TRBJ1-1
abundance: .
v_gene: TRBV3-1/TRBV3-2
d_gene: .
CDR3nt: TGTGCCAGCAGCCTCAGCACGGAGAGAGCTTTCTTT
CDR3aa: CASSLSTERAFF

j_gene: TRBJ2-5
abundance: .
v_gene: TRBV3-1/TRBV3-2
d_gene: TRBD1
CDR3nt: TGTGCCAGCAGCAAAGGGGACAGCCAAGAGACCCAGTACTTC
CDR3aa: CASSKGDSQETQYF

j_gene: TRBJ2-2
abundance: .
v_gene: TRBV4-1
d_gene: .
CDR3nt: TGCGCCAGCAGCCTTTTTGGGGCCAGGGACGGGGAGCTGTTTTTT
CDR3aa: CASSLFGARDGELFF

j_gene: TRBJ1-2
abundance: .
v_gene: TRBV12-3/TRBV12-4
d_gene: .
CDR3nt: TGTGCCAGCAGTCCAGGGGTTGGCTACACCTTC
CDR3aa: CASSPGVGYTF

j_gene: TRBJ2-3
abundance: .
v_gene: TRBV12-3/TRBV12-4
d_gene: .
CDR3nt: TGTGCCAGCAGTGGGTTAGCTCGAGATACGCAGTATTTT
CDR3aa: CASSGLARDTQYF

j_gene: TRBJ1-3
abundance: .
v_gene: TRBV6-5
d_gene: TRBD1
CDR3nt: TGTGCCAGCAGTTACTTGACAGGGGGCTCTGGAAACACCATATATTTT
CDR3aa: CASSYLTGGSGNTIYF

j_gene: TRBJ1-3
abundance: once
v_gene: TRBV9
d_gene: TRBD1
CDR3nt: TGTGCCAGCAGCGCCGGACAGGGCGGTGGAAACACCATATATTTT
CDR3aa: CASSAGQGGGNTIYF

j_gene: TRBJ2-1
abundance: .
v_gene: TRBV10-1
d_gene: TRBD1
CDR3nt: TGCGCCAGCACGGCCGGGACAGGGGTGTGGAATGAGCAGTTCTTC
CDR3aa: CASTAGTGVWNEQFF

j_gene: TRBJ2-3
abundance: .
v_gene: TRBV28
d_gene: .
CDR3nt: TGTGCCAGCAGTACGCGCGCGGGGACAGATACGCAGTATTTT
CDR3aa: CASSTRAGTDTQYF

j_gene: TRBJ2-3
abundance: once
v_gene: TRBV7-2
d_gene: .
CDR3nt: TGTGCCAGCAGCTTAGGGGGGAGGACTAGCACAGATACGCAGTATTTT
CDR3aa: CASSLGGRTSTDTQYF

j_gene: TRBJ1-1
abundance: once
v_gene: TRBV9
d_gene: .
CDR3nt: TGTGCCAGCAGCACTCGTAACGGGGGGATCTGGACTGAAGCTTTCTTT
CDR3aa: CASSTRNGGIWTEAFF

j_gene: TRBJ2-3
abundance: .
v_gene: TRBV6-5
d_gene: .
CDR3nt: TGTGCCAGCACCGAAGGCGGCAGGGGCACAGATACGCAGTATTTT
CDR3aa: CASTEGGRGTDTQYF

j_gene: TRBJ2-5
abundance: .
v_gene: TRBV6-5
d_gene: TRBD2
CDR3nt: TGTGCCAGCTGTCTAGCGGGAGAGCAAGAGACCCAGTACTTC
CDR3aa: CASCLAGEQETQYF

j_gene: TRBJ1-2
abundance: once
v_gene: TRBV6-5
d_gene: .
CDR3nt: TGTGCCAGCCAAAGGGAGGGACAAGCTGGCTACACCTTC
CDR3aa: CASQREGQAGYTF

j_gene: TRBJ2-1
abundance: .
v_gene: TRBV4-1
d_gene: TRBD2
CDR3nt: TGCGCCAGCAGCCAAGATCTTGGGGCTAGCGGGACCTCCTACAATGAGCAGTTCTTC
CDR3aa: CASSQDLGASGTSYNEQFF

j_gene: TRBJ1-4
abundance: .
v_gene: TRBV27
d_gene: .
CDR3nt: TGTGCCAGCAGCGCCCTGGGAGGGACCCTGGGTGAAAAACTGTTTTTT
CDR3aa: CASSALGGTLGEKLFF

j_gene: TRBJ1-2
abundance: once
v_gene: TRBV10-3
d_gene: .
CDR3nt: TGTGCCATCAGTGAAAATGATGCAGGTGGGGGCTACACCTTC
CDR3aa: CAISENDAGGGYTF

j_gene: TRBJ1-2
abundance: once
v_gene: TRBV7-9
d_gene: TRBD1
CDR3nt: TGTGCCAGCAGCCACGACGGGGACAGGGGATCCCATGGCTACACCTTC
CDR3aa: CASSHDGDRGSHGYTF

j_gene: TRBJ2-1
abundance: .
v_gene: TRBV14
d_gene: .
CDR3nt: TGTGCCAGCAGCCATCGAGCCCCACTAGCCCCCAATGAGCAGTTCTTC
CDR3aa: CASSHRAPLAPNEQFF

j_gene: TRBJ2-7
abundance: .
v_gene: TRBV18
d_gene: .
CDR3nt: TGTGCCAGCTCACTAGGAGACCCACCCTACGAGCAGTACTTC
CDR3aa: CASSLGDPPYEQYF

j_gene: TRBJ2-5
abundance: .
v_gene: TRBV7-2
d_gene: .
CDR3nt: TGTGCCAGCAGCTTACGAGATGGGGAGGGGGTCCAAGAGACCCAGTACTTC
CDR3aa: CASSLRDGEGVQETQYF

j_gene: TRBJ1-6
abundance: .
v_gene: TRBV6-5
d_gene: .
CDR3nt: TGTGCCAGCGCAGGCAACTCCTATAATTCACCCCTCCACTTT
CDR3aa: CASAGNSYNSPLHF

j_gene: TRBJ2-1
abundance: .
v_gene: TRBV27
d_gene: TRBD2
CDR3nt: TGTGCCAGCAGTTTAGCGGGAGGGCCCTACAATGAGCAGTTCTTC
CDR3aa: CASSLAGGPYNEQFF

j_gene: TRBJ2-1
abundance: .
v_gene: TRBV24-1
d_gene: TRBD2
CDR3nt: TGTGCCACCAGTGACCCTCGGGCTAGCGGGAGCAGTGAGCAGTTCTTC
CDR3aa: CATSDPRASGSSEQFF

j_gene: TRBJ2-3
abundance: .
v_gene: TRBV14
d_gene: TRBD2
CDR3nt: TGTGCCAGCAGCCACTCCGCGGGAGGAATTTCAGATACGCAGTATTTT
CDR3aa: CASSHSAGGISDTQYF

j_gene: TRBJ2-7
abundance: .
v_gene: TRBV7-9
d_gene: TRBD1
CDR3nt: TGTGCCAGCAGCCTGGGACAGGGTAGCCACGAGCAGTACTTC
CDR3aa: CASSLGQGSHEQYF

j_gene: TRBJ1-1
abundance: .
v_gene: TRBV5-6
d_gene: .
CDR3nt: TGTGCCAGCAGCTTGGCGGGGGTTCGGTTCACTGAAGCTTTCTTT
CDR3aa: CASSLAGVRFTEAFF

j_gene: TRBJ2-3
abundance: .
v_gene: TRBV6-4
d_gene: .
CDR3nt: TGTGCCAGCAGTGTCGAAGCGGGCACAGATACGCAGTATTTT
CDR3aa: CASSVEAGTDTQYF

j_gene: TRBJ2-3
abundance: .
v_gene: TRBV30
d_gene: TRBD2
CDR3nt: TGTGCCTGGAAAGGGACTAGCGGGGGCTTCACAGATACGCAGTATTTT
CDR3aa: CAWKGTSGGFTDTQYF

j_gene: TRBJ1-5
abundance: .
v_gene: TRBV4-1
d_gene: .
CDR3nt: TGCGCCAGCAGCCAAGATAGTGGGCCCAATCAGCCCCAGCATTTT
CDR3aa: CASSQDSGPNQPQHF

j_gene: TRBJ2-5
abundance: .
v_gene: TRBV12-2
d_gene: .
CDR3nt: TGTGCAAGTCGCCAAAGACTCAGAACTCACATGGTGACCCAGTACTTC
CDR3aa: CASRQRLRTHMVTQYF

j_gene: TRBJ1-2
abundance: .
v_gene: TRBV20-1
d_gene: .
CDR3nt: TGCAGTGCTAGCAGGGGCTACGGCTACACCTTC
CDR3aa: CSASRGYGYTF

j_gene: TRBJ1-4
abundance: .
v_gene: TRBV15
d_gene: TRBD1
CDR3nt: TGTGCCACCAGCAGACCAGGACAGGGGGCCGTAGAAGAAAAACTGTTTTTT
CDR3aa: CATSRPGQGAVEEKLFF

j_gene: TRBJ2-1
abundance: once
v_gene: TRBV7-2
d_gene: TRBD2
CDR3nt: TGTGCCAGCAGCTTGCGCGGGGGTAATGAGCAGTTCTTC
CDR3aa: CASSLRGGNEQFF

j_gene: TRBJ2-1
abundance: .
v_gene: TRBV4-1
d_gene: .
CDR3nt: TGCGCCAGCAGCCAAGAGACGGTGAGGGATGAGCAGTTCTTC
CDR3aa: CASSQETVRDEQFF

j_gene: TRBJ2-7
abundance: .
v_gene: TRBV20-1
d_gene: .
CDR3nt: TGCAGTGCTAGTGGACTAAGTGGGGCCTACGAGCAGTACTTC
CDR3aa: CSASGLSGAYEQYF

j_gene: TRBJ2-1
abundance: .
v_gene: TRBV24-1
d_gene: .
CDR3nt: TGTGCCACCGGGGACGGGAGCTCCTACAATGAGCAGTTCTTC
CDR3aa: CATGDGSSYNEQFF

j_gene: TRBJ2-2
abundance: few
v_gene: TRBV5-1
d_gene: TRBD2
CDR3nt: TGCGCCAGCAGCCCGGGACTAGTGCCCGGGGAGCTGTTTTTT
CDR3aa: CASSPGLVPGELFF

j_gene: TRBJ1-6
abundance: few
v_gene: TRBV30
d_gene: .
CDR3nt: TGTGCCTGGAGTGCCCTCCCGGGGTCCGTAAGGTCACCCCTCCACTTT
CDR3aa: CAWSALPGSVRSPLHF

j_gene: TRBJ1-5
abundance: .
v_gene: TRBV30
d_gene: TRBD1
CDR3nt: TGTGCCTGGAGCGTGACAGGGGATCAGCCCCAGCATTTT
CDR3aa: CAWSVTGDQPQHF

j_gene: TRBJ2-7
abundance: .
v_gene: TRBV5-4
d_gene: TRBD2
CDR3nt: TGTGCCAGCAGCTTTGCGGCTAGCGGGAGAACTCCCTACGAGCAGTACTTC
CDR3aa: CASSFAASGRTPYEQYF

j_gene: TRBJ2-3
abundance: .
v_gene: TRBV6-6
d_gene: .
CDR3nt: TGTGCCAGCAGTTACCCACTGGATACGCAGTATTTT
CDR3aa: CASSYPLDTQYF

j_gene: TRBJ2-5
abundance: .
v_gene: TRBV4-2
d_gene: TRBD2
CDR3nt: TGTGCCAGCAGCCAGGAGGGACTAGCGGTGGGGACCCAGTACTTC
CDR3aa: CASSQEGLAVGTQYF

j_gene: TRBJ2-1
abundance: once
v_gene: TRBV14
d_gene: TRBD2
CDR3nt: TGTGCCAGCAGCCTAGGGGTCCTAGCGGGAGTCAGGAATGAGCAGTTCTTC
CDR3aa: CASSLGVLAGVRNEQFF

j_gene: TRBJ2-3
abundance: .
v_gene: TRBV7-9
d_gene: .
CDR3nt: TGTGCCAGCAGCTTAATTAGCACGACGCAGTATTTT
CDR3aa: CASSLISTTQYF

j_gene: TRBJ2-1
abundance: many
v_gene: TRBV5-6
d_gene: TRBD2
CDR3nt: TGTGCCAGCAGCCGGGACTACCTACACAATGAGCAGTTCTTC
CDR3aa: CASSRDYLHNEQFF

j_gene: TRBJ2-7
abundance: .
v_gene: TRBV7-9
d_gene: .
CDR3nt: TGTGCCAGCACCCGAGGAGGGAACTACGAGCAGTACTTC
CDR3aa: CASTRGGNYEQYF